Presented here are 4 T cell receptor beta chains from one specimen sequenced in a study of kidney transplant recipient with SARS-CoV-2 infection (dated by TCRdb to 2020 to 2022). The intended sense of this specimen's time point label: pre-pandemic baseline sample and day 111 after first positive SARS-CoV-2 test. The sequencer was an Illumina MiSeq. TCRdb ran its own pipeline on the public reads, namely fastp trimming at Q25 and MiXCR clone calling, and kept in-frame beta chains. Rows are combined by CDR3 protein, so each entry shows the most common genes and DNA. The sample table shows fewer than 250,000 distinct CDR3 sequences, and 29% are seen once. Clones ranked in the top ten supply around 7.8% of the sample. The sequences come from a blood sample, collected at baseline and on roughly day 120 from a kidney transplant recipient. The receptor set was obtained from a male patient in his 30s who had COVID-19 and was a kidney transplant recipient. After a transplant, some of the T cells may come from the graft donor.

Many counts were recorded for this clonotype. This chain uses TRBV18 with TRBJ1-3; 9 bases are a match to TRBD1. This CDR3 comprises 17 residues. The J segment lost 3 bases and the V segment lost 0 bases, leaving 6 bases of the junction unmatched. Germline-derived CDR1 and CDR2 are KGHSH and LQKENI. CDR3 protein: CASSPPLDRGLGNTIYF. DNA for the CDR3: TGTGCCAGCTCACCACCTCTGGACAGGGGACTTGGAAACACCATATATTTT.

The sample holds a few counts of this clonotype. The CDR3 region has the DNA TGCAGTGCCCCCGGGGCTAGCGGAGATACGCAGTATTTT. This codes for CSAPGASGDTQYF. The V and J genes are TRBV20-1 and TRBJ2-3, with 7 bases fitting TRBD2. Germline assignment: CDR1 DFQATT and CDR2 SNEGSKA (reference sequence). The J segment lost 5 bases and the V segment lost 6 bases, leaving 8 bases of the junction unmatched. The CDR3 loop spans 13 amino acids.

This clonotype was observed many times. The rearrangement uses TRBV3-2 and TRBJ2-1. TRBV3-2 is a documented pseudogene. The CDR3 spans 14 residues. CDR3 nucleotide sequence: TGTGCCAGCAGCCTTTCCGGCTCCTACAATGAGCAGTTCTTC. As protein: CASSLSGSYNEQFF.

The sample holds many counts of this clonotype. The chain combines TRBV19 with TRBJ1-4; 9 bases are a match to TRBD1. V was pared by 8 bases and J by 7 bases, with 8 bases of the junction left unmatched. Germline CDR1 LNHDA, CDR2 SQIVND (reference sequence). This CDR3 region has 14 residues. CDR3 sequence (DNA): TGTGCCAGTTCCTCCGGGACAGGGCGTGAAAAACTGTTTTTT. Residues: CASSSGTGREKLFF.